This T cell receptor beta chain emerged from a study of OX40 agonist ivuxolimab in advanced cancers. TCRdb's table, derived via immunoSEQ multiplex PCR, lists solely in-frame clones and lacks some. The sample includes about 54,000 clones, roughly 92% seen only once; the top ten take around 12%. The receptor's source is an adult with an advanced solid tumor such as melanoma, head and neck, liver or kidney cancer. Source: CD4+ or CD8+ T cells sorted from blood, taken in a trial of the OX40 agonist ivuxolimab.

This CDR3 is CASSVDVNTEAFF. CDR3 coding DNA: TGTGCCAGCAGCGTAGACGTGAACACTGAAGCTTTCTTT. This chain uses TRBV9 with TRBJ1-1, with D hard to call. From germline, CDR1 is SGDLS and CDR2 YYNGEE. The CDR3 loop spans 13 amino acids. V was shortened by 0 bases and J by 0 bases, with 3 bases between the two germline ends.